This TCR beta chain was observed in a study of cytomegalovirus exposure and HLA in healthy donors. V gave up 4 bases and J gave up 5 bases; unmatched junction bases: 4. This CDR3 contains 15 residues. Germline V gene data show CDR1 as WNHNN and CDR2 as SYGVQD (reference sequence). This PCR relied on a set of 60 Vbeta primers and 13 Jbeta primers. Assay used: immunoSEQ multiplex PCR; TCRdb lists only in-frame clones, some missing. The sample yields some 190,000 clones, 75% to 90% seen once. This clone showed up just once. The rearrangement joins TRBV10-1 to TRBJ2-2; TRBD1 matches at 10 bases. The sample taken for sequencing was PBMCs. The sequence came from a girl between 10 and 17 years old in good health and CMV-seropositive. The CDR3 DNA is TGCGCCAGCAGTGGACAGGGGGCAGGGACCGGGGAGCTGTTTTTT. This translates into CASSGQGAGTGELFF.